This T cell receptor (beta chain) was observed in a study of blood T cell repertoires in COVID-19. Study-level background: From the United States, Italy and Spain came samples of acute and convalescent COVID-19. The analysed material was cDNA or gDNA that came from T cells, B-cell-depleted T cells, or PBMCs.

Profiled with immunoSEQ multiplex PCR; TCRdb holds only in-frame clones, not every one. The sample has roughly 15,000 clones; approximately 88% are singletons. Germline V gene data show CDR1 as KGHSH and CDR2 as LQKENI. CDR3 length: 14 amino acids. Between the trimmed V and J ends, which lost 3 bases and 3 bases, there was a span of 11 bases. The source of this sequence is a human donor in a cohort sampled during active COVID-19. V is TRBV18 and J is TRBJ1-1, with D perhaps TRBD1 (5 bases). The sample was peripheral blood. The DNA for the CDR3 is TGTGCCAGCTCACCCCGGGACTCGGACACTGAAGCTTTCTTT. Protein sequence: CASSPRDSDTEAFF. The full variable domain, in which reference TRBV18 and TRBJ1-1 provide the parts outside the CDR3, is NAGVMQNPRHLVRRRGQEARLRCSPMKGHSHVYWYRQLPEEGLKFMVYLQKENIIDESGMPKERFSAEFPKEGPSILRIQQVVRGDSAAYFCASSPRDSDTEAFFGQGTRLTVV.